The entry below gives a single T cell receptor beta chain sequence along with its context. No cognate antigen has been identified for it. Within one base of it there is no much larger clone, and no base qualities were kept. V is reduced by 2 bases and J by 9 bases, leaving a spacing of 14 bases between them. CDR1 and CDR2 are drawn from the germline V gene: MDHEN, SYDVKM. Taken from cysteine to phenylalanine, the CDR3 has 15 residues. Only CDR3 DNA remains: 45 bases, in frame from the first base. Collaborating institutions collected whole blood in K2EDTA tubes following their own protocols. For TCRbeta analysis, collaborator samples were shipped as frozen whole blood, as isolated PBMCs, or as DNA extracted from either sample type. The source of the sample is a study of blood T cell repertoires in COVID-19 (dated by TCRdb to 2018 to 2020). Notes on the research overall: Samples covering the acute and convalescent phases of COVID-19 were provided by collaborators in the United States, Italy and Spain. A de-identified subject ID, COVID-19 status, age in years and sex were almost always included in the sample metadata. The prospective study material was composed of cDNA or gDNA derived from T cells, B-cell-depleted T cells, or PBMCs. The dataset comprised deeply sampled blood TCRbeta repertoires from subjects exposed to, actively infected with, or recovered from COVID-19. A freely available public database, intended as a resource for researchers studying the immune response to SARS-CoV-2, is where the repertoires were released. Where HLA class I and class II types were available, the types were taken from metadata supplied by the sample provider, not from assay-based typing. Samples came from the ongoing ImmuneRACE study (first 160 participants) plus 1,254 subjects from 6 global collaborators. Study-wide findings and limitations: How much clinical and demographic metadata was included differed by source and by participant, and the metadata was provided uncurated.

TCRbeta CDR3 regions were amplified from genomic DNA using the immunoSEQ Assay, a bias-controlled multiplex PCR. The original methods were these. Within the assay, amplification of reference gene primers was used to estimate how many nucleated cells each sample contained. To quantify the absolute abundance of each unique TCRbeta CDR3 rearrangement, sequence reads were collapsed and filtered. For each sample, productive Simpson clonality was calculated as the square root of Simpson's diversity index over productive rearrangements. As stored in TCRdb, this immuneACCESS dataset retains in-frame rearrangements with V and J assigned. A fraction of the clones does not appear; measured against another copy, unresolved V genes explain less than half of the discrepancy, and the remainder lacks a known reason. The V and J calls and clone size come from that table; D and trimming were worked out from the DNA. Present in this sample are tens of thousands of clones, roughly 88% of which were seen just once. About 30% of the sample is held by the ten biggest clonotypes.

This clonotype originated in a man aged 45-65 years with active or convalescent COVID-19. The chain uses TRBV28 and TRBJ1-6; the D gene is perhaps TRBD1, from 6 matching bases. Sequencing was done on a sample of peripheral blood. The CDR3 here reads CASSLGTLNSSPLHF. In nucleotides, the sequence is TGTGCCAGCAGTTTAGGGACACTTAACAGTTCACCCCTCCACTTT.